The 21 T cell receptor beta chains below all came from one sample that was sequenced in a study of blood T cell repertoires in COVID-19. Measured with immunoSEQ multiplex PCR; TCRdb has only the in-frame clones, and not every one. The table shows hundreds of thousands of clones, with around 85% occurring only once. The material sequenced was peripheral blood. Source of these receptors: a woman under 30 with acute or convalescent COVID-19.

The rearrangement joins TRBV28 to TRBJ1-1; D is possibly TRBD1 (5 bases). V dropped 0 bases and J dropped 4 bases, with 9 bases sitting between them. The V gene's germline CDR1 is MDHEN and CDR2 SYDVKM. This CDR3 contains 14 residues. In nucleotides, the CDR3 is TGTGCCAGCAGTTTATGGATAGGGGCCACTGAAGCTTTCTTT. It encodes CASSLWIGATEAFF.

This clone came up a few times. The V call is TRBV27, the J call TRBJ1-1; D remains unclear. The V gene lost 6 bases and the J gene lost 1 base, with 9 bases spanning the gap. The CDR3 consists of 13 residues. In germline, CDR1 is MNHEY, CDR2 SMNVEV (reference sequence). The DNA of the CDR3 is TGTGCCAGCAGGGTAACACCGAACACTGAAGCTTTCTTT. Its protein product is CASRVTPNTEAFF.

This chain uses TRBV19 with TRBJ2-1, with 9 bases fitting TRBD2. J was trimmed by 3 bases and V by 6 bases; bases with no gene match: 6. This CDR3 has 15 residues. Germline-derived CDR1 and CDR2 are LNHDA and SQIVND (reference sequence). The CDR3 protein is CASRDLAGIYNEQFF. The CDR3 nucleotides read TGTGCCAGTAGGGATCTAGCGGGAATCTACAATGAGCAGTTCTTC.

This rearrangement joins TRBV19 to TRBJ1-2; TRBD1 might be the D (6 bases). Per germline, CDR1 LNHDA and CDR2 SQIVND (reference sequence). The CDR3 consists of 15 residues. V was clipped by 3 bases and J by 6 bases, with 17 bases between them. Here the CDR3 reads CASSMRGTSFDGYTF. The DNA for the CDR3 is TGTGCCAGTAGTATGAGGGGGACATCGTTCGATGGCTACACCTTC.

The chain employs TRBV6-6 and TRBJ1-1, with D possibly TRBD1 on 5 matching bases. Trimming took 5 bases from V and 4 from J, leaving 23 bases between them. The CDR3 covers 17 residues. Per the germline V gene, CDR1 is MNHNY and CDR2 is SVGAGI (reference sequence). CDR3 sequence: CASSLYGQFRDGTEAFF. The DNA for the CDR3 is TGTGCCAGCAGTCTATACGGCCAATTCAGGGATGGCACTGAAGCTTTCTTT.

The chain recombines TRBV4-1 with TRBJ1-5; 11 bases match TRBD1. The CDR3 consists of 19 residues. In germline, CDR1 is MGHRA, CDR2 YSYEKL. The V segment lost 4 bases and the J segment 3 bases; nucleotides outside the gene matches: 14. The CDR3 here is CASSPVVGQGGLDNQPQHF. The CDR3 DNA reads TGCGCCAGCAGCCCTGTCGTGGGACAGGGGGGATTGGACAATCAGCCCCAGCATTTT.

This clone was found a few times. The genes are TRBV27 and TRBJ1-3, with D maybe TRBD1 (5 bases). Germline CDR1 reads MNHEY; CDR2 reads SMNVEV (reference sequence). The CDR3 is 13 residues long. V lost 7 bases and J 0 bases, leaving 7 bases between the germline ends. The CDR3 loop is CASKGASGNTIYF. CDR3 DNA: TGTGCCAGCAAAGGGGCCTCTGGAAACACCATATATTTT.

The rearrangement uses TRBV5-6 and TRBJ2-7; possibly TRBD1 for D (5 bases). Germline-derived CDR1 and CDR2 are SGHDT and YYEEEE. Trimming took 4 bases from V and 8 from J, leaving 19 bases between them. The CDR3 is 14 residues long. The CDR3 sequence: CASSPDSTLRQQYF. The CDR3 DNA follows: TGTGCCAGCAGCCCCGACAGTACCCTAAGACAGCAGTACTTC.

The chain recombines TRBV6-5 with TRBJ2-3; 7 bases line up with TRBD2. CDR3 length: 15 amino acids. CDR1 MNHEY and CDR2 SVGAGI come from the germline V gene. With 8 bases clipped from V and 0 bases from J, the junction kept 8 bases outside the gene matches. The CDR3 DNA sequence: TGTGCCAGCCGGGACCCGGGGGGTAGCACAGATACGCAGTATTTT. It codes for CASRDPGGSTDTQYF.

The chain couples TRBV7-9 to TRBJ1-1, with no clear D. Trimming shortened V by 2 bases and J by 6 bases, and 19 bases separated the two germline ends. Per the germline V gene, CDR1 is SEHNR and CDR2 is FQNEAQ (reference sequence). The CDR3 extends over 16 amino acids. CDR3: CASSLRGEGPGAEAFF. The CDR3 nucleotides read TGTGCCAGCAGCTTACGGGGTGAGGGCCCTGGGGCTGAAGCTTTCTTT.

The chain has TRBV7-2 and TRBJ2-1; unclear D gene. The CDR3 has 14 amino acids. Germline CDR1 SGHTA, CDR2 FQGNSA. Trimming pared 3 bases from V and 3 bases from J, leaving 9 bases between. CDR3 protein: CASSFSSDYNEQFF. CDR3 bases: TGTGCCAGCAGCTTTTCGAGCGACTACAATGAGCAGTTCTTC.

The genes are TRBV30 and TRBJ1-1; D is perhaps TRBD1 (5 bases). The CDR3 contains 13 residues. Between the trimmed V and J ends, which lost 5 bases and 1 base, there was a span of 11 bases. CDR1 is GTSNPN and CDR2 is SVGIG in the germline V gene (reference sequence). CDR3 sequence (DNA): TGTGCCTGGGCCGTGGGGGGGAACACTGAAGCTTTCTTT. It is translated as CAWAVGGNTEAFF. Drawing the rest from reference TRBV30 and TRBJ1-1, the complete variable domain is SQTIHQWPATLVQPVGSPLSLECTVEGTSNPNLYWYRQAAGRGLQLLFYSVGIGQISSEVPQNLSASRPQDRQFILSSKKLLLSDSGFYLCAWAVGGNTEAFFGQGTRLTVV.

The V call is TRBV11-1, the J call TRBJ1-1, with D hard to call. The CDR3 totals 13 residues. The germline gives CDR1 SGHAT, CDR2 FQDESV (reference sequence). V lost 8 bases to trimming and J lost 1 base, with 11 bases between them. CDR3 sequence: CASGLRENTEAFF. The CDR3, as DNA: TGTGCCAGCGGCCTCCGGGAGAACACTGAAGCTTTCTTT.

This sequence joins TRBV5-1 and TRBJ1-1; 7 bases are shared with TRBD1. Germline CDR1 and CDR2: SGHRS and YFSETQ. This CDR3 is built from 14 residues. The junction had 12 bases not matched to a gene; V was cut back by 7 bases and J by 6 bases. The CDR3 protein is CASATDRAAPEAFF. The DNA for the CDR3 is TGCGCCAGCGCCACAGACAGGGCTGCCCCTGAAGCTTTCTTT. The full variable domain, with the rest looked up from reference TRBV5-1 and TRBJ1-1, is KAGVTQTPRYLIKTRGQQVTLSCSPISGHRSVSWYQQTPGQGLQFLFEYFSETQRNKGNFPGRFSGRQFSNSRSEMNVSTLELGDSALYLCASATDRAAPEAFFGQGTRLTVV.

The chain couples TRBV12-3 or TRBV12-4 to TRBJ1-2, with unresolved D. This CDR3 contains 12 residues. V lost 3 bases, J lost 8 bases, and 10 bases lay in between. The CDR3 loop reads CASSFETQGYTF. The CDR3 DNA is TGTGCCAGCAGTTTTGAGACTCAGGGCTACACCTTC.

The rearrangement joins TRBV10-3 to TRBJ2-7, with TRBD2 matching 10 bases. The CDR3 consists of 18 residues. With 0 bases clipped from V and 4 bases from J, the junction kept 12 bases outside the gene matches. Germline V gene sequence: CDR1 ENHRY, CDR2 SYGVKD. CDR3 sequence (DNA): TGTGCCATCAGTGAGTCGAGGGGCCTAGCGGGGGAGCTATACGAGCAGTACTTC. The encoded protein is CAISESRGLAGELYEQYF.

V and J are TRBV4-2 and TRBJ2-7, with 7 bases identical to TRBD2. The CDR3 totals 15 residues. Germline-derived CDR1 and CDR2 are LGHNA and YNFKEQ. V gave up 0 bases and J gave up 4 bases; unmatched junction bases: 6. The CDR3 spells CASSQDPSGLYEQYF. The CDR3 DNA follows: TGTGCCAGCAGCCAAGATCCTAGCGGTCTGTACGAGCAGTACTTC.

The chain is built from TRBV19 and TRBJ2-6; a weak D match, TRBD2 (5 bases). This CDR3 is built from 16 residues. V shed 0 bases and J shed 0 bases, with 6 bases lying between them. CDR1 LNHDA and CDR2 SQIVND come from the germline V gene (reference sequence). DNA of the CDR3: TGTGCCAGTAGTATAGATAGCGTCTCTGGGGCCAACGTCCTGACTTTC. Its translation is CASSIDSVSGANVLTF.

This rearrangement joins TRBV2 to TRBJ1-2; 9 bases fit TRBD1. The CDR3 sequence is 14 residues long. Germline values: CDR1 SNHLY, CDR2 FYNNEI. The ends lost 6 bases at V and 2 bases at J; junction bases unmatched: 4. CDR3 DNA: TGTGCCAGCAGGGCGGGACAGGGCAACTATGGCTACACCTTC. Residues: CASRAGQGNYGYTF.

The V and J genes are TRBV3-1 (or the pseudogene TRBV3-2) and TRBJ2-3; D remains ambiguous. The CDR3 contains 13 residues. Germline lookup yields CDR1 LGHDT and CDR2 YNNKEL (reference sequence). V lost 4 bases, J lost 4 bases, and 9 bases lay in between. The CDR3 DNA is TGTGCCAGCAGCCGACTCAGTCCAGATACGCAGTATTTT. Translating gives CASSRLSPDTQYF.

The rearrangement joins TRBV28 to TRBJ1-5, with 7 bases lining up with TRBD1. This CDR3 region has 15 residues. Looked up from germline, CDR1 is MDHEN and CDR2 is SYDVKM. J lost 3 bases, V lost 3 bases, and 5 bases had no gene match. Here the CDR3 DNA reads TGTGCCAGCAGTTTGCAAGACAGGGCCAATCAGCCCCAGCATTTT. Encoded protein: CASSLQDRANQPQHF.